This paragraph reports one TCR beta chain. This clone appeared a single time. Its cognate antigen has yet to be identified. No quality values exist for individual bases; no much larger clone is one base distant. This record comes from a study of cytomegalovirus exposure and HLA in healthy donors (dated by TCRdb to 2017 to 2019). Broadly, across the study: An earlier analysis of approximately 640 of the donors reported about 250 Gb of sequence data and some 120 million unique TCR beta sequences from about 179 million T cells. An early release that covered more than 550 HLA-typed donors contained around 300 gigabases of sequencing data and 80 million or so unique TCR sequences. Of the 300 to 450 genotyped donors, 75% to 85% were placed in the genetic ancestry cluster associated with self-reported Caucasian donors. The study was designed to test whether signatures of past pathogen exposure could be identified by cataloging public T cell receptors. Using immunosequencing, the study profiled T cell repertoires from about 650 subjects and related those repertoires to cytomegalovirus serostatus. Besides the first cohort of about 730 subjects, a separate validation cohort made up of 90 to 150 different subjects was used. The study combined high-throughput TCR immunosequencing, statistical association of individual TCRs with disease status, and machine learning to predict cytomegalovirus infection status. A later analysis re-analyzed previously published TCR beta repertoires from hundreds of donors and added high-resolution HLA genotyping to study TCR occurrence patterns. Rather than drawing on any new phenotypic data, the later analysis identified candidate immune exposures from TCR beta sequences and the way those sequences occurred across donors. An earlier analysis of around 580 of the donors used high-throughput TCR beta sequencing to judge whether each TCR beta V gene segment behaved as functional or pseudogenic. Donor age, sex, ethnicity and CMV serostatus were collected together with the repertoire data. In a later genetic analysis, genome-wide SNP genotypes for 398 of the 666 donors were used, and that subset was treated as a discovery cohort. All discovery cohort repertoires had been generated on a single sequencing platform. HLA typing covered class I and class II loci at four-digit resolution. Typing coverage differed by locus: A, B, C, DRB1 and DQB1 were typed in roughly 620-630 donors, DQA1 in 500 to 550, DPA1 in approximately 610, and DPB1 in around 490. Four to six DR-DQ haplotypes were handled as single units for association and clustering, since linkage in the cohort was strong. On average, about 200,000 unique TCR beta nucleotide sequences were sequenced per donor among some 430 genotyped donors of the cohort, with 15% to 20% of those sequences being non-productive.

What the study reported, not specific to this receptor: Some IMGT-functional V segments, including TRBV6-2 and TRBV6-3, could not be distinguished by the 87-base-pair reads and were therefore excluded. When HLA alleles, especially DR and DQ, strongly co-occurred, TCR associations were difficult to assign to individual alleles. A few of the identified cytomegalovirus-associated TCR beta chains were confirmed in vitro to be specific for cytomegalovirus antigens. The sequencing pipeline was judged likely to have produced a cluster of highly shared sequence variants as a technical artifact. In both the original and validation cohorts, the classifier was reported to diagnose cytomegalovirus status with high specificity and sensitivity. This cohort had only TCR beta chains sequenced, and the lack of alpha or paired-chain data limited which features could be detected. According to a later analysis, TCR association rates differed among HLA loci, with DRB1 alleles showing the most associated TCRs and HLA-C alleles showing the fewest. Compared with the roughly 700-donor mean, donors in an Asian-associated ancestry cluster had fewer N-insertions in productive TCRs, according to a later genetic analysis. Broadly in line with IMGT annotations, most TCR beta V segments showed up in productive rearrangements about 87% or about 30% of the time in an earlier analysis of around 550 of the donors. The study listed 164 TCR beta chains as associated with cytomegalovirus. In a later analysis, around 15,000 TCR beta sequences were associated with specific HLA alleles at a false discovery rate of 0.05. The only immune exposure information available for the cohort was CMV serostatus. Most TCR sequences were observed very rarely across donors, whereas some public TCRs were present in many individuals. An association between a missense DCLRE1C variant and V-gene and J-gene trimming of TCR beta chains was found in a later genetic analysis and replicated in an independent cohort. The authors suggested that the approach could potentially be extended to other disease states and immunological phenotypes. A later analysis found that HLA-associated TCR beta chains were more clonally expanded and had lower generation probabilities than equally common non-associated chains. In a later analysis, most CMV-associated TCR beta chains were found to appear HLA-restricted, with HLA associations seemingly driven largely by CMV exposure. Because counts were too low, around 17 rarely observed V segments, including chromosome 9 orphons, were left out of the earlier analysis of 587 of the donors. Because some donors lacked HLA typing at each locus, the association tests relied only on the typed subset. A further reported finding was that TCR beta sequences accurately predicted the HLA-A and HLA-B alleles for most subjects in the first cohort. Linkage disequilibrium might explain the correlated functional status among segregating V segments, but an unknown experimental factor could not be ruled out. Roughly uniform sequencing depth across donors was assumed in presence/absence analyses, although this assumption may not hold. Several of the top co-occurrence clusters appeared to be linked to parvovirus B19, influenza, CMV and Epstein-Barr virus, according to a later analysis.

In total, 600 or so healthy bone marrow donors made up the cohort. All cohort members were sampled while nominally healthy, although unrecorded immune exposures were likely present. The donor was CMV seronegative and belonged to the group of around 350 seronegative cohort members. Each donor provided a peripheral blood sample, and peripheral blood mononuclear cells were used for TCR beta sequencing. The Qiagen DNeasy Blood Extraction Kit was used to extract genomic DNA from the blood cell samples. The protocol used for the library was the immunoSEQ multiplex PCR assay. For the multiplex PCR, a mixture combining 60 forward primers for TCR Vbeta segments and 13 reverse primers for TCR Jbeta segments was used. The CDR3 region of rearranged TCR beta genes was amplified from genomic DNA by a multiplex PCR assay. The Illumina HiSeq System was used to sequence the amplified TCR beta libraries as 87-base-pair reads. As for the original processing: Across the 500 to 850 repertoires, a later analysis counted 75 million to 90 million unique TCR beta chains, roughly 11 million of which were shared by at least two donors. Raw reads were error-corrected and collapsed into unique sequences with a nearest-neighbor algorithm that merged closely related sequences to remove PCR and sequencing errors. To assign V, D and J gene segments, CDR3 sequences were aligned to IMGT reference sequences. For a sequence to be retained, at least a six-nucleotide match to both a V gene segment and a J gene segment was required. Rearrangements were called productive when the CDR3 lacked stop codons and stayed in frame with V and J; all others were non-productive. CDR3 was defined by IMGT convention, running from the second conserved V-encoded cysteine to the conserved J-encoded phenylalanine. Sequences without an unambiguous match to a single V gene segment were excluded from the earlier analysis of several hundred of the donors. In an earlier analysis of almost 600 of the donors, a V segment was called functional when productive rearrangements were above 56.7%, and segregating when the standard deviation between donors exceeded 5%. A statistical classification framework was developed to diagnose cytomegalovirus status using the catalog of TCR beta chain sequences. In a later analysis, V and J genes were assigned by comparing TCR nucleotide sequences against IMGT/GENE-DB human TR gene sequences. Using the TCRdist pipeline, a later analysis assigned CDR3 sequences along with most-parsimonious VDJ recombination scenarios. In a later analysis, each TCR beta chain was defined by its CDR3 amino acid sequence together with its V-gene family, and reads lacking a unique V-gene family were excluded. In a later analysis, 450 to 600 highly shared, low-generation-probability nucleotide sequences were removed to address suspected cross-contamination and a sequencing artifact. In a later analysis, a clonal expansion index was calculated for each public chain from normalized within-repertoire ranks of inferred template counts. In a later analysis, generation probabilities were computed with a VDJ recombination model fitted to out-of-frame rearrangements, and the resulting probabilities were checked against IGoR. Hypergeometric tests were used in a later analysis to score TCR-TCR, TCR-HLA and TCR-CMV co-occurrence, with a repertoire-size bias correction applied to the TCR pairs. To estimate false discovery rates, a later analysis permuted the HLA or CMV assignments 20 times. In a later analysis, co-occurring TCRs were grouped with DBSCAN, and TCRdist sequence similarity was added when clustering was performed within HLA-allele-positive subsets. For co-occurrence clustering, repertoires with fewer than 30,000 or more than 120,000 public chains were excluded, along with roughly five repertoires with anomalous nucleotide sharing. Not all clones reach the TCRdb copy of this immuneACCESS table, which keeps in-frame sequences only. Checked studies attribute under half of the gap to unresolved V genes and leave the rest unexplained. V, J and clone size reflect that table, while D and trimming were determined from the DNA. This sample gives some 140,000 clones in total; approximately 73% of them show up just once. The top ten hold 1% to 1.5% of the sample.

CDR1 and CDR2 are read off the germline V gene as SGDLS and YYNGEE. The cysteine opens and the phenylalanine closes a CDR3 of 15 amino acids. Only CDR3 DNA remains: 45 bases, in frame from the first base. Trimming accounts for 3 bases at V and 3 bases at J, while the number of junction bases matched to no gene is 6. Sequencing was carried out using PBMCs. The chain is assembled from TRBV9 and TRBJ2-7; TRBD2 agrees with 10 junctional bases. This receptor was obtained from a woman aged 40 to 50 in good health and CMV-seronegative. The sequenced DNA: TGTGCCAGCAGCGCACTAGCGGGGCCCAGCTACGAGCAGTACTTC. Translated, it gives CASSALAGPSYEQYF.